The present TCR beta chain was sequenced within a study of T-cell memory formation after mild COVID-19. Study-wide points: CD4/CD8 balance characterized clones contracting day 15 to 85, and CD4+ skew characterized later expanders. Clones that contracted clustered mainly in CM and EM if CD4+ and in EMRA if CD8+.

Germline trimming cut 1 base from V and 1 base from J; bases unmatched to any gene: 6. The CDR3 has 16 amino acids. Germline loops: CDR1 SGHDT, CDR2 YYEEEE. TCRdb processed the 5' RACE reads anew with MiXCR; each CDR3 protein has one entry. The table records about 560,000 distinct CDR3 sequences, 15% to 20% of them present only once. As to this clonotype: Antigen specificity is unknown.

This receptor was identified in an adult woman who had mild COVID-19 (a few samples of this study predate the infection). Cell type and time point are not known. Sequencing was performed on PBMCs or a T cell subset sorted from them (not recorded which). V usage is TRBV5-6 and J usage is TRBJ1-1; the match to TRBD1 covers 8 bases. CDR3 nucleotides: TGTGCCAGCAGCTTGAGGTCAGGGGGCAGGAACACTGAAGCTTTCTTT. This sequence encodes CASSLRSGGRNTEAFF.